This entry concerns a single TCR beta chain. The antigen remains unidentified. The data belong to a study of OX40 agonist ivuxolimab in advanced cancers. Study conclusions and caveats: No determination was made of the antigen specificity of the expanded peripheral T cells.

TCRdb's copy holds only in-frame clones and misses some; the assay was immunoSEQ multiplex PCR. The sample consists of roughly 97,000 clones, about 90% of them appearing once. Germline loops: CDR1 SGHAT, CDR2 FQDESV (reference sequence). CDR3 length: 15 residues. V lost 5 bases to trimming and J lost 7 bases; unmatched junction nucleotides: 8. The receptor's source is an adult with an advanced solid tumor such as melanoma, head and neck, liver or kidney cancer. The specimen comprised CD4+ or CD8+ T cells sorted from blood, sampled in a trial of the OX40 agonist ivuxolimab. The V and J genes are TRBV11-1 and TRBJ2-1; 10 bases align to TRBD2. The CDR3 DNA reads TGTGCCAGCAGCCCATCTAGCGGGAGTAGAAATGAGCAGTTCTTC. Translated, it gives CASSPSSGSRNEQFF.